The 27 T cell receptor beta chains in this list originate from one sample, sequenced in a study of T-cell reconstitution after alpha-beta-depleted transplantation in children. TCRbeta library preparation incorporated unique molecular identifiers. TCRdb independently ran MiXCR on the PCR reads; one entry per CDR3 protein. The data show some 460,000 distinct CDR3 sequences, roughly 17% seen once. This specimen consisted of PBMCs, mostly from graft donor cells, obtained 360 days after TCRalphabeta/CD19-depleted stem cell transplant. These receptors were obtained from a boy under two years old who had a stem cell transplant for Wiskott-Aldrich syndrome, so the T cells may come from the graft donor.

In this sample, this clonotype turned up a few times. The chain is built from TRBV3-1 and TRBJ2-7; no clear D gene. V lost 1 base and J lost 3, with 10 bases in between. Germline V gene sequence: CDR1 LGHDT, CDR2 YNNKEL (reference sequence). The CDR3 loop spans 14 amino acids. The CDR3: CASSQAGRNYEQYF. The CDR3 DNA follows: TGTGCCAGCAGCCAAGCTGGGCGAAACTACGAGCAGTACTTC.

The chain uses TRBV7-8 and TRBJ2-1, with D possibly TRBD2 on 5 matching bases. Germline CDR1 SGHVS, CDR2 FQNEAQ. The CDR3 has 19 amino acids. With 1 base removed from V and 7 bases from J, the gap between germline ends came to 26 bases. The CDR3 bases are TGTGCCAGCAGCTTAGTAGGCCCTTCGCTAGCCGCGAATAAGAATGAGCAGTTCTTC. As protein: CASSLVGPSLAANKNEQFF.

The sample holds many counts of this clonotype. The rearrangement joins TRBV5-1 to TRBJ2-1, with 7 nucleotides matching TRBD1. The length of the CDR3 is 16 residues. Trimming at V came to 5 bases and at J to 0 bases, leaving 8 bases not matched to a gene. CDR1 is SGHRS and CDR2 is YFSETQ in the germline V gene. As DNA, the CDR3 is TGCGCCAGCAGAAACAGGGGATTGTCCTCCTACAATGAGCAGTTCTTC. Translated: CASRNRGLSSYNEQFF.

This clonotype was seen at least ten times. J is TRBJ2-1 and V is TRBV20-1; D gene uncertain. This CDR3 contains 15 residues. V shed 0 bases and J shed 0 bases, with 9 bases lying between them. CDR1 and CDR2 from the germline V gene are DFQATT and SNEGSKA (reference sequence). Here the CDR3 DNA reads TGCAGTGCTAGAGATCTGGTCGCCTCCTACAATGAGCAGTTCTTC. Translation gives CSARDLVASYNEQFF.

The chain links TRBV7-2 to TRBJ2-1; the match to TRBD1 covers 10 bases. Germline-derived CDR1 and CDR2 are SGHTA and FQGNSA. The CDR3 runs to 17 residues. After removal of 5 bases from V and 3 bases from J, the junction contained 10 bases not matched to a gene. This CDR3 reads CASSQPTGTGVYNEQFF. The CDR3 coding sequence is TGTGCCAGCAGCCAACCGACAGGGACAGGGGTCTACAATGAGCAGTTCTTC.

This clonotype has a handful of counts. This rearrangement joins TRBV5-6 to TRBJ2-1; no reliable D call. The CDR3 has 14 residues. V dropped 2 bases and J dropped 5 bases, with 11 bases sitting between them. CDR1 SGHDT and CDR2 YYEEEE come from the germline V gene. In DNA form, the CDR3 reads TGTGCCAGCAGCTTAAGGGAATCCCACAATGAGCAGTTCTTC. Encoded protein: CASSLRESHNEQFF. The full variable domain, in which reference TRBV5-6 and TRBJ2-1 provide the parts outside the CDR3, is DAGVTQSPTHLIKTRGQQVTLRCSPKSGHDTVSWYQQALGQGPQFIFQYYEEEERQRGNFPDRFSGHQFPNYSSELNVNALLLGDSALYLCASSLRESHNEQFFGPGTRLTVL.

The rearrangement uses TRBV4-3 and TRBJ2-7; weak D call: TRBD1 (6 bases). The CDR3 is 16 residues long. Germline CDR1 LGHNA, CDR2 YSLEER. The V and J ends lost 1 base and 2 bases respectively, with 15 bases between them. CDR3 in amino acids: CASSQAISRQAYEQYF. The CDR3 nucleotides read TGCGCCAGCAGCCAAGCCATTAGCAGACAGGCCTACGAGCAGTACTTC.

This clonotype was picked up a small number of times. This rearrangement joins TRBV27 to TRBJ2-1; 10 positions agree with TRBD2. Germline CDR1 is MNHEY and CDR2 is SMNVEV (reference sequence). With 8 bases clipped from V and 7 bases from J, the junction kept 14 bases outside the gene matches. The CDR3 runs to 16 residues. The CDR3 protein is CASRSPLAGVRNEQFF. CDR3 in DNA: TGTGCCAGCCGCTCCCCTCTAGCGGGGGTGAGAAATGAGCAGTTCTTC.

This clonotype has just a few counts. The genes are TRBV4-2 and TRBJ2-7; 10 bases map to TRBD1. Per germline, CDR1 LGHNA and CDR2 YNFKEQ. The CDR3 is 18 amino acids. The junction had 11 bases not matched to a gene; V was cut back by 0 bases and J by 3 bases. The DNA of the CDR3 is TGTGCCAGCAGCCAAGAGCTTCCCGGGACAGGGGTTAGCTACGAGCAGTACTTC. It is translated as CASSQELPGTGVSYEQYF.

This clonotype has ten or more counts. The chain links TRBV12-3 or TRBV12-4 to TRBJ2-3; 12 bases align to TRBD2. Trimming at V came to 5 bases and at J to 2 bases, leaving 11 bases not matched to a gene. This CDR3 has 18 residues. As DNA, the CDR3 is TGTGCCAGCAGTCGCCGGACCAGACTAGCGGGGGACACAGATACGCAGTATTTT. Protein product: CASSRRTRLAGDTDTQYF.

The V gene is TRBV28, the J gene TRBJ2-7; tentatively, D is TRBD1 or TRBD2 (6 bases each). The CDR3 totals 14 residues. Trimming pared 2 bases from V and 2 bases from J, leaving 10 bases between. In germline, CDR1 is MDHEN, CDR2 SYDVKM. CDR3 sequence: CASSLTGATYEQYF. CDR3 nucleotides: TGTGCCAGCAGTTTAACGGGGGCCACCTACGAGCAGTACTTC.

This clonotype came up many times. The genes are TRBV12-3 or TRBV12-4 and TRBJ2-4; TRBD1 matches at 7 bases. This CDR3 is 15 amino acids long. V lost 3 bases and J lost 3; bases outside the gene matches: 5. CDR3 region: CASSFPTGDKNIQYF. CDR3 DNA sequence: TGTGCCAGCAGTTTCCCCACAGGGGACAAAAACATTCAGTACTTC.

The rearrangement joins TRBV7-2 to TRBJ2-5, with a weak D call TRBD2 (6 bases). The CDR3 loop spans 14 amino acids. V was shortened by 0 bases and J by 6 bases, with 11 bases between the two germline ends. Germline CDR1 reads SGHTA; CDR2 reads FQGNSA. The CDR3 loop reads CASSLARRGQTQYF. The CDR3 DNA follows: TGTGCCAGCAGCTTAGCCCGGAGGGGACAGACCCAGTACTTC.

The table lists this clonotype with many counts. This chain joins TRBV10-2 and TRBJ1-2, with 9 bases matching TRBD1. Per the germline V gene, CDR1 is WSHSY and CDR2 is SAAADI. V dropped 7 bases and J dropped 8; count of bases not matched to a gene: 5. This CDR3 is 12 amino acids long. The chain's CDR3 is CASTRTGEGYTF. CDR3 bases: TGCGCCAGCACCCGGACAGGGGAGGGCTACACCTTC.

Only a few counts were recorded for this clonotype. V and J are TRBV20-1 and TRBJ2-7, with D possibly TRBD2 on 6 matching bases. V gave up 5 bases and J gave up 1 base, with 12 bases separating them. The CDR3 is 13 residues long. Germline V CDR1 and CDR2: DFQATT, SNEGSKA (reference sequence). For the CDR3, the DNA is TGCAGTGCTCCTCGGGAGTCTTCCTACGAGCAGTACTTC. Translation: CSAPRESSYEQYF.

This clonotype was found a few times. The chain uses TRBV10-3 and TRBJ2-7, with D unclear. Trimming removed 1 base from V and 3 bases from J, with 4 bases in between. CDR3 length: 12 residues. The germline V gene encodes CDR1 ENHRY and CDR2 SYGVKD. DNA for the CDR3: TGTGCCATCAGTGAGTTCTTCTACGAGCAGTACTTC. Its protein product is CAISEFFYEQYF.

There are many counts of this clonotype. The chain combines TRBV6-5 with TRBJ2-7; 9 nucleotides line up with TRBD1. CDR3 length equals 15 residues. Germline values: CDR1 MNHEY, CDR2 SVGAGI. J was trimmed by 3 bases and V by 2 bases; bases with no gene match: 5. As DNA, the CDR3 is TGTGCCAGCAGTTACGTCTCGGGACAGGGCTACGAGCAGTACTTC. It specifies CASSYVSGQGYEQYF.

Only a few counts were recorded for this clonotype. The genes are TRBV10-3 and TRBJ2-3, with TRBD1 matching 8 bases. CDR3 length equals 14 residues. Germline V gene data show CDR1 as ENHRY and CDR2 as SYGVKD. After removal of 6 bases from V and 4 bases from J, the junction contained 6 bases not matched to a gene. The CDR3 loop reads CAIRPDRGADTQYF. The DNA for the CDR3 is TGTGCCATCAGGCCAGACAGGGGCGCAGATACGCAGTATTTT.

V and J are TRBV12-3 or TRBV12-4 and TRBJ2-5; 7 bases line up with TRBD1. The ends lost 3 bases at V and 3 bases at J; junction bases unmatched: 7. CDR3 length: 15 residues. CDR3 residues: CASSFGDRDKETQYF. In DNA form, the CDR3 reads TGTGCCAGCAGTTTCGGAGACAGGGACAAAGAGACCCAGTACTTC.

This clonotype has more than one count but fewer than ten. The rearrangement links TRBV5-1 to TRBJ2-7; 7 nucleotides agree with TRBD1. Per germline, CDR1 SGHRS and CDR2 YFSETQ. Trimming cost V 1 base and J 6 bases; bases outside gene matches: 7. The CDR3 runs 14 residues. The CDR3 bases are TGCGCCAGCAGCTTGAACAGGGGTGTCAGCGAGCAGTACTTC. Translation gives CASSLNRGVSEQYF.

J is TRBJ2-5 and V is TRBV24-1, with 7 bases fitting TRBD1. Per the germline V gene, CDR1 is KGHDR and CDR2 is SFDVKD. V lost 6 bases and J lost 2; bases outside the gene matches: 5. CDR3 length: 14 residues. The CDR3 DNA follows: TGTGCCACCAGTAAAACAGGGGCACAAGAGACCCAGTACTTC. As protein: CATSKTGAQETQYF.

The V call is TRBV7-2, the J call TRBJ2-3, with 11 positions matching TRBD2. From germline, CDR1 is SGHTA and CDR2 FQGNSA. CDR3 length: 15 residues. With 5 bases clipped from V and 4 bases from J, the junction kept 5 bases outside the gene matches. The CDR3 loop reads CASSGTSGYADTQYF. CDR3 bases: TGTGCCAGCAGCGGGACTAGCGGCTACGCAGATACGCAGTATTTT.

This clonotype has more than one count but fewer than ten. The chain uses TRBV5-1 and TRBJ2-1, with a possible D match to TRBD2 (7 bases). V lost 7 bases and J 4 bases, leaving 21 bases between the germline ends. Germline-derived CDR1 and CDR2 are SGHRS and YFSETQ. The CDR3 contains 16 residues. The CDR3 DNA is TGCGCCAGCCGCCTGGGGGAGGGAGGGACATACAATGAGCAGTTCTTC. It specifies CASRLGEGGTYNEQFF.

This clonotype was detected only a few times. DNA of the CDR3: TGCAGTGCGAGGACAGACTATGGCTACACCTTC. Translating gives CSARTDYGYTF. V is TRBV20-1 and J is TRBJ1-2, with TRBD1 as a possible D gene (6 bases). CDR3 size: 11 residues. Germline values: CDR1 DFQATT, CDR2 SNEGSKA (reference sequence). Trimming removed 6 bases at V and 3 bases at J, with 8 bases between.

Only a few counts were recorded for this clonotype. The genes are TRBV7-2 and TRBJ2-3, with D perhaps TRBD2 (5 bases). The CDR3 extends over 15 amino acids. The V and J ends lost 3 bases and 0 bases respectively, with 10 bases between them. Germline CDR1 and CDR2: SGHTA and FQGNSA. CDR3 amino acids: CASSFGGRSTDTQYF. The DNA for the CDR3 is TGTGCCAGCAGCTTCGGCGGGCGTAGCACAGATACGCAGTATTTT.

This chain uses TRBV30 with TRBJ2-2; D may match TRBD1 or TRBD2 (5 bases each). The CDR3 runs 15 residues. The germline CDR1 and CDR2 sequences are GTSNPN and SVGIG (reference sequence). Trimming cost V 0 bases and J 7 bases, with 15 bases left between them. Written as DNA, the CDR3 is TGTGCCTGGAGTGTGAGGGGCAGGGCCGTCGGGGAGCTGTTTTTT. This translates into CAWSVRGRAVGELFF.

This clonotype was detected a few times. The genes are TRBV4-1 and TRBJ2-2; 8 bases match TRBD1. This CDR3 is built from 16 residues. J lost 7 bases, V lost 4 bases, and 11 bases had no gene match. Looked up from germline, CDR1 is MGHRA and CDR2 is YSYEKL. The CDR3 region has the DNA TGCGCCAGCAGCCCAAACCATCAGGGGGCTGGCGGGGAGCTGTTTTTT. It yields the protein CASSPNHQGAGGELFF.